This T cell receptor (beta chain) was documented in a study of PD-L1 blockade in urothelial cancer. The CDR3 covers 15 residues. Unmatched junction bases numbered 10, after V lost 4 bases and J lost 6 bases. Germline loops: CDR1 SGDLS, CDR2 YYNGEE. The assay was immunoSEQ multiplex PCR, and TCRdb's table has in-frame clones only and misses some. Found here are under 90,000 clones, 90% of them singletons; the top ten hold 8.5% to 9.5%. The chain employs TRBV9 and TRBJ2-1; 7 nucleotides agree with TRBD2. Sequencing was performed on PBMCs, taken around atezolizumab (anti-PD-L1) treatment. The sequence was collected from a man aged 60 to 75 with urothelial cancer. CDR3 residues: CASSPTPAGINEQFF. As DNA, the CDR3 is TGTGCCAGCAGCCCCACTCCAGCGGGAATCAATGAGCAGTTCTTC.